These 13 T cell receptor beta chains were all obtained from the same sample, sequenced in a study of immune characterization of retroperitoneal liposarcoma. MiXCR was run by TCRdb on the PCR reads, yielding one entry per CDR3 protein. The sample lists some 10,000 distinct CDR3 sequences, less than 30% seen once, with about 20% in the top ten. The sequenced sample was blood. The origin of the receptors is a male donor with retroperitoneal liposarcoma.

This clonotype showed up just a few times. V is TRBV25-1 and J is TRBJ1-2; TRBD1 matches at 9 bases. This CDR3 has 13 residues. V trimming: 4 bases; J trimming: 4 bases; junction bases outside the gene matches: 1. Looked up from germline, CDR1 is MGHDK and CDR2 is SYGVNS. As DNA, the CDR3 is TGTGCCAGCAGTGCGACAGGGGGCTATGGCTACACCTTC. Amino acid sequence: CASSATGGYGYTF.

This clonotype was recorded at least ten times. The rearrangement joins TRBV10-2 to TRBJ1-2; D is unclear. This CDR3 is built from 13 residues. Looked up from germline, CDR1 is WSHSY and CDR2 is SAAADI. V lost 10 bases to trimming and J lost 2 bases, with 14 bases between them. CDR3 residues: CATATDGNYGYTF. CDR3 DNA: TGCGCCACCGCCACGGACGGGAACTATGGCTACACCTTC.

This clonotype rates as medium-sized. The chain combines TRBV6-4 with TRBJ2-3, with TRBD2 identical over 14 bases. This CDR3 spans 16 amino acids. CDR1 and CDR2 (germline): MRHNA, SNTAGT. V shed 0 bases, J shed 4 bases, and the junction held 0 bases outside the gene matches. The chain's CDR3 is CASSDSTSGGADTQYF. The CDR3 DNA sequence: TGTGCCAGCAGTGACTCGACTAGCGGGGGGGCAGATACGCAGTATTTT.

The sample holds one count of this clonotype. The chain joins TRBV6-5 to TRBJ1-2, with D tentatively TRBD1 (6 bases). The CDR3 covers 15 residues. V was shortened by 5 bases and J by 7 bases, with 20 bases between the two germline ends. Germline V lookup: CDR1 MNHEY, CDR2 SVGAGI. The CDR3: CASSPSLGGAGGYTF. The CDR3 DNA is TGTGCCAGCAGTCCAAGTCTGGGGGGCGCAGGTGGCTACACCTTC.

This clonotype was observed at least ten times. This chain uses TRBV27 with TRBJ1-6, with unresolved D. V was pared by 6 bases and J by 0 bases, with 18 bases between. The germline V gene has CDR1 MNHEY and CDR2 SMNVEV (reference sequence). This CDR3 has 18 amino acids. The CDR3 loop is CASSPHRSESSYNSPLHF. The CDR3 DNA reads TGTGCCAGCAGCCCCCACCGCTCGGAGAGCTCCTATAATTCACCCCTCCACTTT.

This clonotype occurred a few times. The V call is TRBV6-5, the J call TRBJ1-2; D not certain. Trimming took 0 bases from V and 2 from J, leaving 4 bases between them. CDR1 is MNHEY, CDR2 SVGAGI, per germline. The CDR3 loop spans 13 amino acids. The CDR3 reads CASSYSFNYGYTF. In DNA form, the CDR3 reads TGTGCCAGCAGTTACTCGTTCAACTATGGCTACACCTTC.

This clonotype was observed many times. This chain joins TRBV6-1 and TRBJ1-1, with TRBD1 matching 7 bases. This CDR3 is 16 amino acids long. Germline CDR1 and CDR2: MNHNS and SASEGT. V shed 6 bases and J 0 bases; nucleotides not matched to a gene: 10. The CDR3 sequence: CASRETGPYLNTEAFF. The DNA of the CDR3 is TGTGCCAGCAGGGAGACAGGGCCGTATCTGAACACTGAAGCTTTCTTT.

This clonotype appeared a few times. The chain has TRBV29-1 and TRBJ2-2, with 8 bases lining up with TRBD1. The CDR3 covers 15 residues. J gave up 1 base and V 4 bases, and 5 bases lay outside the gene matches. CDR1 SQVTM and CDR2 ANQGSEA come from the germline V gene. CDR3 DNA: TGCAGCGTTGGGAGCGGACAGGGGAACACCGGGGAGCTGTTTTTT. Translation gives CSVGSGQGNTGELFF.

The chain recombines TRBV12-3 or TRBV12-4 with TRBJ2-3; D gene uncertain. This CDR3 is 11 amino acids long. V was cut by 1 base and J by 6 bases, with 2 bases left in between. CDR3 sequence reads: CASSLVDTQYF. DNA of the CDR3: TGTGCCAGCAGTTTAGTCGATACGCAGTATTTT.

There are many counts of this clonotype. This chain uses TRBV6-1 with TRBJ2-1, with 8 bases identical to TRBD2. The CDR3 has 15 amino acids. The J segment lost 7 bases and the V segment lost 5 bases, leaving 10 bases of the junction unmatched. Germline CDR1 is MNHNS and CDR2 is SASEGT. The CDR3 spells CASSRLGGGSNEQFF. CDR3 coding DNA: TGTGCCAGCAGTCGACTGGGCGGGGGGTCGAATGAGCAGTTCTTC.

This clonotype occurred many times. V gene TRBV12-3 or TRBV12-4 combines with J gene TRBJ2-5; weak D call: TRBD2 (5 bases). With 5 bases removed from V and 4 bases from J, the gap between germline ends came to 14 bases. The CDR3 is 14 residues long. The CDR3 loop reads CASSHGVYGETQYF. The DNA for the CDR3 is TGTGCCAGCAGTCACGGGGTTTACGGAGAGACCCAGTACTTC.

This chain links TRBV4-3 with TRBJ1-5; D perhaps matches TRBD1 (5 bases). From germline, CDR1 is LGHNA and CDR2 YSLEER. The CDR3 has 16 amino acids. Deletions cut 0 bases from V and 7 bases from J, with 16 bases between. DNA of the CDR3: TGCGCCAGCAGCCAAGATCTTGGCCCGCAGGGCCAGCCCCAGCATTTT. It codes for CASSQDLGPQGQPQHF.

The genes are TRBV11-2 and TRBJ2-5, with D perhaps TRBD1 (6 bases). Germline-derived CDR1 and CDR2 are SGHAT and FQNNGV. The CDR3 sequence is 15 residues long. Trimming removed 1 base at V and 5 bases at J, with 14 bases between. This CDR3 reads CASSLGGTGTETQYF. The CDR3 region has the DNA TGTGCCAGCAGCTTAGGAGGCACAGGGACGGAGACCCAGTACTTC.